This T cell receptor (beta chain) appears in the sequencing data of a study of blood T cell repertoires in COVID-19. Overall study context: Samples came from the United States, Italy and Spain, spanning acute and convalescent COVID-19. In each case, the material was cDNA or gDNA derived from T cells, B-cell-depleted T cells, or PBMCs.

The V gene's germline CDR1 is SGHTA and CDR2 FQGNSA. V gave up 5 bases and J gave up 3 bases, with 17 bases separating them. The CDR3 covers 15 residues. Under the authors' procedure: Nucleated cell counts were estimated from reference gene primer amplification. TCRdb's copy holds only in-frame clones and misses some; the assay was immunoSEQ multiplex PCR. That table gives V, J and clone size, and the DNA gave D and trimming. The profile shows 200,000 to 250,000 clones, 90% of them singletons. Seattle patients were enrolled during active infection and followed longitudinally. The receptor comes from a man aged 30-40 years with COVID-19, enrolled during active disease. This chain connects TRBV7-2 to TRBJ2-7, with a weak D call TRBD1 (6 bases). Sequencing was performed on peripheral blood. DNA of the CDR3: TGTGCCAGCAGCACCCCAGGGGACAACTACTACGAGCAGTACTTC. Its translation: CASSTPGDNYYEQYF.